This T cell receptor beta chain was identified in a study of CD8 T cells in ankylosing spondylitis. TCRdb independently ran MiXCR on the 5' RACE reads; one entry per CDR3 protein. Of 30,000 to 35,000 distinct CDR3 sequences listed, approximately 28% were seen once; the top ten hold 45%. The CDR3 spans 15 residues. Germline loops: CDR1 DFQATT, CDR2 SNEGSKA (reference sequence). After removal of 0 bases from V and 6 bases from J, the junction contained 11 bases not matched to a gene. This clonotype was seen ten or more times. The sample consisted of synovial fluid, either unsorted or a sorted T cell fraction (not recorded which). The source of this sequence is a male donor with ankylosing spondylitis. The gene calls are TRBV20-1 and TRBJ2-7; TRBD1 matches at 7 bases. CDR3 loop: CSARDGAGGLIEQYF. CDR3 sequence (DNA): TGCAGTGCTAGAGATGGTGCAGGGGGTTTAATCGAGCAGTACTTC.